The sample holds a few counts of the clone carrying this TCR beta chain. This record comes from a study of beta chain features in type 1 diabetes. Germline CDR1 and CDR2: SGHTA and FQGNSA. This CDR3 spans 14 amino acids. The V gene lost 3 bases and the J gene lost 1 base, with 9 bases spanning the gap. All of the isolated RNA was reverse transcribed, so expressed TCRB transcripts were sequenced. Method: immunoSEQ multiplex PCR; TCRdb's copy keeps in-frame clones and lacks some. This table holds around 320,000 clones, around 15% found once. Each of the CD4+ naive, central memory, regulatory and stem cell-like memory populations was sorted via CD45RO/CCR7/CD25/CD127/CD95/CD27.

The sequence derives from a man under 40 in good health. Sequenced sample: central memory CD4+ T cells from blood. This rearrangement joins TRBV7-2 to TRBJ1-2; D gene unclear. The CDR3 DNA reads as TGTGCCAGCAGCTTGGAACCGTTTAACTATGGCTACACCTTC. Protein sequence: CASSLEPFNYGYTF.